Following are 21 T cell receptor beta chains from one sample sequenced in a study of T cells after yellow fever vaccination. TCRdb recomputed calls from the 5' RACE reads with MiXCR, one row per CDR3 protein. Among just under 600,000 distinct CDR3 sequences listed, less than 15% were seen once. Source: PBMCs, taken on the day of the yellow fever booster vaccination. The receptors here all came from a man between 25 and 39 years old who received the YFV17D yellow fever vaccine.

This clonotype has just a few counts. The CDR3 sequence is CASSLSRSDEQFF. CDR3 DNA: TGTGCCAGCTCACTGTCTCGATCCGATGAGCAGTTCTTC. The chain uses TRBV18 and TRBJ2-1; no definite D call. The CDR3 is 13 residues long. Germline V CDR1 and CDR2: KGHSH, LQKENI. The V end lost 4 bases, the J end lost 8 bases, and 12 bases lay between the germline ends. Combining the CDR3 with reference TRBV18 and TRBJ2-1 gives the whole variable domain NAGVMQNPRHLVRRRGQEARLRCSPMKGHSHVYWYRQLPEEGLKFMVYLQKENIIDESGMPKERFSAEFPKEGPSILRIQQVVRGDSAAYFCASSLSRSDEQFFGPGTRLTVL.

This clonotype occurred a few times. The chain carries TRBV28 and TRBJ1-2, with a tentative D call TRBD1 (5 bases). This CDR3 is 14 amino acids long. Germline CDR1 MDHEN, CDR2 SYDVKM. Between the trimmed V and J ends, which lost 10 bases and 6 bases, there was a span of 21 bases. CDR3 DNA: TGTGCCACCCAAGTGGTCGTGGCAGGGAATGGCTACACCTTC. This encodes CATQVVVAGNGYTF.

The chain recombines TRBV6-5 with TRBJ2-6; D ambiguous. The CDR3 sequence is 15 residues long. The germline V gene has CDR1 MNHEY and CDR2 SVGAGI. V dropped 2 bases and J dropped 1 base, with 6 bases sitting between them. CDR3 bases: TGTGCCAGCAGTTACGGGGTTTCTGGGGCCAACGTCCTGACTTTC. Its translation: CASSYGVSGANVLTF.

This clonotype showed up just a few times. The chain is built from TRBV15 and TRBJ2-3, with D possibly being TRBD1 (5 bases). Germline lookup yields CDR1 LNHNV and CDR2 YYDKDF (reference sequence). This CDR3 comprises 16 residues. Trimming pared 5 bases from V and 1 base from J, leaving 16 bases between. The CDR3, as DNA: TGTGCCACCAGCTCCAGCCTCAGGGCGGGCACAGATACGCAGTATTTT. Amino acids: CATSSSLRAGTDTQYF.

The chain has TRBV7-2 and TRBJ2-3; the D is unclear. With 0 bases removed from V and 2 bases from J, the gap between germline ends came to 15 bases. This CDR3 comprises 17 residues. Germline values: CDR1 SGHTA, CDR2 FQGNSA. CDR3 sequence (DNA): TGTGCCAGCAGCTTAGCTGGTGACCAGACACCCACAGATACGCAGTATTTT. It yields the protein CASSLAGDQTPTDTQYF.

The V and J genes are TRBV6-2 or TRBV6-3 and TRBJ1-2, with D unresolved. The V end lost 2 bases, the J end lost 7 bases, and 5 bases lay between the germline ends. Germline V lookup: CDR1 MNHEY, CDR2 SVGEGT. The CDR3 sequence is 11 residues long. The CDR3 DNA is TGTGCCAGCAGTTACGACCTTGGCTACACCTTC. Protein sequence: CASSYDLGYTF.

The CDR3 loop is CASSPTMNTGELFF. The CDR3 DNA is TGTGCCAGCAGCCCGACTATGAACACCGGGGAGCTGTTTTTT. V usage is TRBV7-2 and J usage is TRBJ2-2, with D perhaps TRBD2 (5 bases). Per the germline V gene, CDR1 is SGHTA and CDR2 is FQGNSA. V was cut by 5 bases and J by 1 base, with 8 bases left in between. The CDR3 has 14 residues.

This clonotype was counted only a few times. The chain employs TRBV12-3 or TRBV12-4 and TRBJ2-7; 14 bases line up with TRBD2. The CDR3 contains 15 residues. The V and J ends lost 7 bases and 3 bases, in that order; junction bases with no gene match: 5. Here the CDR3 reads CASTGGTSGSYEQYF. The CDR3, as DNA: TGTGCCAGCACCGGAGGGACTAGCGGGAGCTACGAGCAGTACTTC.

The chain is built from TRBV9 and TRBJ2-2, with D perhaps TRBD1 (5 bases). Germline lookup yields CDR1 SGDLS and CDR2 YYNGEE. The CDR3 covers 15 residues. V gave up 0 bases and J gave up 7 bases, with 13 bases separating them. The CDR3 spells CASSVGGLLFGELFF. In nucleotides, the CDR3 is TGTGCCAGCAGCGTAGGGGGCCTTTTGTTCGGGGAGCTGTTTTTT.

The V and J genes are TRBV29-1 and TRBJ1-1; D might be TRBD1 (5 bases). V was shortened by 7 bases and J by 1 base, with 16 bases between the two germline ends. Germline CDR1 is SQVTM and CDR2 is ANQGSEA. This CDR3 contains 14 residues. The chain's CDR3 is CSARIGATNTEAFF. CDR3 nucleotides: TGCAGCGCCCGAATCGGGGCCACGAACACTGAAGCTTTCTTT.

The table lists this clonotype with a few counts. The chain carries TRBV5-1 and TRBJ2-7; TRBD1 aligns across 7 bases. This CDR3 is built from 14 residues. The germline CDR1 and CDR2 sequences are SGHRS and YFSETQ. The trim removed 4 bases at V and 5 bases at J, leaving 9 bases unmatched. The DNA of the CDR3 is TGCGCCAGCAGCACCGGACAGGCCGCAGACGAGCAGTACTTC. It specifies CASSTGQAADEQYF.

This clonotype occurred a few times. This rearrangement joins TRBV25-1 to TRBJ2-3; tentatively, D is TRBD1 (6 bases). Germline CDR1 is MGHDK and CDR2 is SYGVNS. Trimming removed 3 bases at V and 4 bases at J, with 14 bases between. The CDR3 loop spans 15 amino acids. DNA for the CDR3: TGTGCCAGCAGTGAGAACAGGGTGGTCCCAGATACGCAGTATTTT. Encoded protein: CASSENRVVPDTQYF. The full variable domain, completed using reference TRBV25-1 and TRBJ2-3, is EADIYQTPRYLVIGTGKKITLECSQTMGHDKMYWYQQDPGMELHLIHYSYGVNSTEKGDLSSESTVSRIRTEHFPLTLESARPSHTSQYLCASSENRVVPDTQYFGPGTRLTVL.

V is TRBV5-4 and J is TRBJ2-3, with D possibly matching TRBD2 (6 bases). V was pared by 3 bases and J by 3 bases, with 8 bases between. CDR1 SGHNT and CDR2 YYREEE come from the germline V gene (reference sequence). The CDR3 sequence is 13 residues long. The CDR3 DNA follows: TGTGCCAGCAGCTGGAGGGGAACAGATACGCAGTATTTT. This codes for CASSWRGTDTQYF.

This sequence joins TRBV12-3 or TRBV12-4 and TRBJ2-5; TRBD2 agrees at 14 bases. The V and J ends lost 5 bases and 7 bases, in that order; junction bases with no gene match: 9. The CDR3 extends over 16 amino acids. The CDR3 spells CASSGGLAGVKATQYF. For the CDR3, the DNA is TGTGCCAGCAGTGGGGGACTAGCGGGAGTAAAGGCGACCCAGTACTTC.

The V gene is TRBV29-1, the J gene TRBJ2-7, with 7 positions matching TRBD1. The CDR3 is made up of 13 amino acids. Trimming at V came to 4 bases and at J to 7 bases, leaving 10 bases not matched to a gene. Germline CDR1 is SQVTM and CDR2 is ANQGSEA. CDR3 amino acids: CSVGGGQFREQYF. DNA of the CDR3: TGCAGCGTTGGTGGGGGACAGTTTCGTGAGCAGTACTTC.

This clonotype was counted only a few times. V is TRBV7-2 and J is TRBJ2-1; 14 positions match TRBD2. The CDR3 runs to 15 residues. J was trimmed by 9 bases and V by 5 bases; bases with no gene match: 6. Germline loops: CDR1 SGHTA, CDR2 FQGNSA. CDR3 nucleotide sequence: TGTGCCAGCAGCGCTGGACTAGCGGGAGGTCTTGAGCAGTTCTTC. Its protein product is CASSAGLAGGLEQFF.

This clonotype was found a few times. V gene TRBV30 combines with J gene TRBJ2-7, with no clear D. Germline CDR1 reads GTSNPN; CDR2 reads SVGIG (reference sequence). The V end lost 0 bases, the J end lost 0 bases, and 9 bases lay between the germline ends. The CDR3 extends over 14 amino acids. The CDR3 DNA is TGTGCCTGGAGTGTCTCAACATACTCCTACGAGCAGTACTTC. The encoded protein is CAWSVSTYSYEQYF.

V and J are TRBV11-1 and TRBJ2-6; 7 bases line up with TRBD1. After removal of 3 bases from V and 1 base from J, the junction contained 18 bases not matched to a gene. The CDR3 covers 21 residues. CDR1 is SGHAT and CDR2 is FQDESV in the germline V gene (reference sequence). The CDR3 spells CASSFIAGPGQKISGANVLTF. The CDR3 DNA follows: TGTGCCAGCAGCTTCATCGCGGGTCCGGGACAGAAAATATCTGGGGCCAACGTCCTGACTTTC.

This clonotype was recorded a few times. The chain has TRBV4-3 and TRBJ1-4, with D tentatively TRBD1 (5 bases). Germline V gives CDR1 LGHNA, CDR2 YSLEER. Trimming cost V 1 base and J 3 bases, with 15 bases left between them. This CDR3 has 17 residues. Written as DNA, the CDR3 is TGCGCCAGCAGCCAAGTTTTCCAGGGTTTGTCTAATGAAAAACTGTTTTTT. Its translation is CASSQVFQGLSNEKLFF.

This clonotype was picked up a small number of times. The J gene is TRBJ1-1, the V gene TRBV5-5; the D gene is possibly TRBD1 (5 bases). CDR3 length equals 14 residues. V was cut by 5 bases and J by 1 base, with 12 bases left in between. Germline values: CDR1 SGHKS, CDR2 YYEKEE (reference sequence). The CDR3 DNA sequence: TGTGCCAGCAGACCTGACGGGACGAACACTGAAGCTTTCTTT. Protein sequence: CASRPDGTNTEAFF.

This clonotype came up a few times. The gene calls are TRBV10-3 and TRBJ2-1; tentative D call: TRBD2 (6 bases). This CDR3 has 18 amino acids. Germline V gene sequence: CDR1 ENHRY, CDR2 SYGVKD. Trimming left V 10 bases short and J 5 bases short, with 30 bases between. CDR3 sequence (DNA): TGTGCCACCCTTATGACTAGTCAGTTTATAAGGACAAACAATGAGCAGTTCTTC. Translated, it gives CATLMTSQFIRTNNEQFF.